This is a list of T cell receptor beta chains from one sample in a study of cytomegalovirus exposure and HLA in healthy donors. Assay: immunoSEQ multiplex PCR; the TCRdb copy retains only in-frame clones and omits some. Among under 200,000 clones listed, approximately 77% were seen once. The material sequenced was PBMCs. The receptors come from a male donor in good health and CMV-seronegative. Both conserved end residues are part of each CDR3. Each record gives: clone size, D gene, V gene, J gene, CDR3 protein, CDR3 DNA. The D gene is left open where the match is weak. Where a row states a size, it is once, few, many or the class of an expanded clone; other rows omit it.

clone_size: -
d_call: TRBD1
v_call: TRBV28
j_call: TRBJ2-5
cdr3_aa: CASSSGDRATQYF
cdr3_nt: TGTGCCAGCAGCTCCGGGGACAGGGCAACCCAGTACTTC

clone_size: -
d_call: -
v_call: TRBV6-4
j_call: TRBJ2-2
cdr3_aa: CASLGQGGELFF
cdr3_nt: TGTGCCAGCCTTGGACAAGGCGGGGAGCTGTTTTTT

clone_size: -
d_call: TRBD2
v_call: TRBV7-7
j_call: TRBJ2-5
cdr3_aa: CASRGEGQTQYF
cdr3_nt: TGTGCCAGCAGGGGGGAGGGTCAGACCCAGTACTTC

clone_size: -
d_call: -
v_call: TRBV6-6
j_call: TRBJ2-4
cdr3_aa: CASSYGGPIQYF
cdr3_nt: TGTGCCAGCAGTTACGGGGGCCCGATTCAGTACTTC

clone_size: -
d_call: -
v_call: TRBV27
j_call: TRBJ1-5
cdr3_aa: CASKSRQAVGNQPQHF
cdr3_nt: TGTGCCAGCAAATCCAGACAGGCGGTTGGCAATCAGCCCCAGCATTTT

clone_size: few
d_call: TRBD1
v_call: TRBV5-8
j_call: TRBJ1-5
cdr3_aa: CASSLRTGPMSNQPQHF
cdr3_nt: TGTGCCAGCAGCTTAAGGACAGGACCTATGAGCAATCAGCCCCAGCATTTT

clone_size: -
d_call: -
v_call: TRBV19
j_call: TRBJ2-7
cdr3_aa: CASSTPRTAPYEQYF
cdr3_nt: TGTGCCAGTAGTACCCCTAGGACAGCTCCCTACGAGCAGTACTTC

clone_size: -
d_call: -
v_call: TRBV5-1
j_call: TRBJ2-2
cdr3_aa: CASSSSGELFF
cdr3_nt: TGCGCCAGCAGCTCTTCCGGGGAGCTGTTTTTT

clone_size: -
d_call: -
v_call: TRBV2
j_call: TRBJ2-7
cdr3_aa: CASNRVLTGSYEQYF
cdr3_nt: TGTGCCAGCAACAGGGTTTTGACTGGATCCTACGAGCAGTACTTC

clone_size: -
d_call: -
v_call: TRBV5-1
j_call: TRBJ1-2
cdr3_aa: CASSTGLEGYTF
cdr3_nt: TGCGCCAGCAGCACGGGTCTAGAGGGCTACACCTTC

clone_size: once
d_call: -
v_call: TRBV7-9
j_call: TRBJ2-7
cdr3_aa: CASSSTGPTYEQYF
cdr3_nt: TGTGCCAGCAGCTCGACAGGACCCACCTACGAGCAGTACTTC

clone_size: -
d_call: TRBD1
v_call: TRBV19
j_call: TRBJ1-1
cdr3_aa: CASSTRGDETEAFF
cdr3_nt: TGTGCCAGTAGTACCAGGGGGGATGAGACTGAAGCTTTCTTT

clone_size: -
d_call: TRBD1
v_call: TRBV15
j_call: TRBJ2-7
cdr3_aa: CATRDRITYEQYF
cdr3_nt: TGTGCCACCAGGGACAGGATCACCTACGAGCAGTACTTC

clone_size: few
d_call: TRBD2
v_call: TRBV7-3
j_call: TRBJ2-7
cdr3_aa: CASSWTSGSRPLYEQYF
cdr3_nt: TGTGCCAGCAGTTGGACTAGCGGGAGCCGGCCCCTCTACGAGCAGTACTTC

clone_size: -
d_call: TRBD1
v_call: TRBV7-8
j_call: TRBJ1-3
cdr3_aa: CASSLVWFGDRPSGNTIYF
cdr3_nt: TGTGCCAGCAGCTTAGTGTGGTTTGGGGACAGGCCTTCTGGAAACACCATATATTTT

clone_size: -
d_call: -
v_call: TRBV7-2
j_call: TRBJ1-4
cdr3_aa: CASSFKSLTVNEKLFF
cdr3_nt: TGTGCCAGCAGCTTCAAAAGTCTTACAGTAAATGAAAAACTGTTTTTT

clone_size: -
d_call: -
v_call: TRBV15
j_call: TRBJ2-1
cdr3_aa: CATSRELVRYEQFF
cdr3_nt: TGTGCCACCAGCAGGGAGCTGGTAAGGTATGAGCAGTTCTTC

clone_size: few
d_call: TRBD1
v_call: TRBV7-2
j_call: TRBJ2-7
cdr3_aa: CASSLVGGQGAYEQYF
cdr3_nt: TGTGCCAGCAGCTTAGTGGGCGGACAGGGTGCCTACGAGCAGTACTTC

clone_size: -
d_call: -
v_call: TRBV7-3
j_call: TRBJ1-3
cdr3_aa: CASSRVSGNTIYF
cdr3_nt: TGTGCCAGCAGCCGAGTATCTGGAAACACCATATATTTT

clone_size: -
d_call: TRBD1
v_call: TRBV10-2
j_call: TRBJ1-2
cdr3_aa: CASSEFYGRGRLVGYTF
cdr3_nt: TGCGCCAGCAGTGAGTTTTACGGCAGGGGGCGCCTAGTGGGCTACACCTTC

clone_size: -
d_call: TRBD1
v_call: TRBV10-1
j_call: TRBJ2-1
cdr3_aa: CASSGGQGYYNEQFF
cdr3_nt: TGCGCCAGCAGTGGGGGACAGGGCTACTACAATGAGCAGTTCTTC

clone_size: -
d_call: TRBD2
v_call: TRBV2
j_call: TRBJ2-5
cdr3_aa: CASTRAGGLQETQYF
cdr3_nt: TGTGCCAGCACGAGGGCGGGGGGCCTCCAAGAGACCCAGTACTTC

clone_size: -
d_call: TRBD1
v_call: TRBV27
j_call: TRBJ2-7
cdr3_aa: CASSSGQVSYEQYF
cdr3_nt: TGTGCCAGCAGTTCTGGACAGGTCTCCTACGAGCAGTACTTC

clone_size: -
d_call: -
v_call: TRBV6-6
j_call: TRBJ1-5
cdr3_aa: CASSYGRASNQPQHF
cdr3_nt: TGTGCCAGCAGTTACGGCAGGGCTAGCAATCAGCCCCAGCATTTT

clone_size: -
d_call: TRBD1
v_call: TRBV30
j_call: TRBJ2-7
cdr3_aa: CAWSPTGLSDEQYF
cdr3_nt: TGTGCCTGGAGCCCGACAGGGCTCAGTGACGAGCAGTACTTC

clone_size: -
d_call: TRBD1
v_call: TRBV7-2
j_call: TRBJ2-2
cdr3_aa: CASSRPGTGGTGELFF
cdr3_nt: TGTGCCAGCAGCCGCCCCGGGACAGGGGGCACCGGGGAGCTGTTTTTT

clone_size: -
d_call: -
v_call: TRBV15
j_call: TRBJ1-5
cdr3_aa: CATSRVRGDDQPQHF
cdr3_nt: TGTGCCACCAGCAGAGTACGGGGGGATGATCAGCCCCAGCATTTT

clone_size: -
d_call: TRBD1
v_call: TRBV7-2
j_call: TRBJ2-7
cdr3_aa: CASSWAQGDEQYF
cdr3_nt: TGTGCCAGCAGCTGGGCCCAGGGGGACGAGCAGTACTTC

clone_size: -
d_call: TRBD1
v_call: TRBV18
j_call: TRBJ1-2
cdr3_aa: CASSEGQGVGYTF
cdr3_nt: TGTGCCAGCTCCGAGGGACAGGGGGTCGGCTACACCTTC

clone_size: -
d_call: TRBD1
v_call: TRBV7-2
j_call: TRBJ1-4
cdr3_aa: CASSPRTGSNEKLFF
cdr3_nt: TGTGCCAGCAGCCCCCGGACAGGGTCCAATGAAAAACTGTTTTTT

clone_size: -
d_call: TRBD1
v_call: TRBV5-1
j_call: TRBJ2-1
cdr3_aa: CASSPGQGLDNEQFF
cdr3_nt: TGCGCCAGCAGCCCAGGACAGGGCCTTGACAATGAGCAGTTCTTC

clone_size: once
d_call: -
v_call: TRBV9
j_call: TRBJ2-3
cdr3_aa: CASSVGGSGDTDTQYF
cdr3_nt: TGTGCCAGCAGCGTAGGCGGTAGCGGAGATACAGATACGCAGTATTTT

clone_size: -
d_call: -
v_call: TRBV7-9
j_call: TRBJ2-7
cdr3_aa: CASSSEEQGWYEQYF
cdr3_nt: TGTGCCAGCAGCTCCGAAGAACAGGGCTGGTACGAGCAGTACTTC

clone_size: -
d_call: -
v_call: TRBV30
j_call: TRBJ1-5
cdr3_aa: CAWAQGNQPQHF
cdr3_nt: TGTGCCTGGGCCCAGGGGAATCAGCCCCAGCATTTT

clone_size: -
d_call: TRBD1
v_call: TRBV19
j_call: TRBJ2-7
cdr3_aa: CASTPGQGFHEQYF
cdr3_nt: TGTGCCAGTACACCGGGACAGGGTTTCCACGAGCAGTACTTC

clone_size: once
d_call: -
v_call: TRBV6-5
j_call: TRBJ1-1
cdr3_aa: CASMPGTRTEAFF
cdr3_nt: TGTGCCAGCATGCCCGGGACACGCACTGAAGCTTTCTTT

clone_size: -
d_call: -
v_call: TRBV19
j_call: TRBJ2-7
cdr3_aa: CASSIPSGYEQYF
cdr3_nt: TGTGCCAGTAGTATACCCTCGGGCTACGAGCAGTACTTC

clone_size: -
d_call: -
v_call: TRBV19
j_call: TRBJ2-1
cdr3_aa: CASRTGLYNEQFF
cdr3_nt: TGTGCCAGTAGGACGGGACTCTACAATGAGCAGTTCTTC

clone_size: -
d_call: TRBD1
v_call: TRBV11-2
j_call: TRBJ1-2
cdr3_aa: CASSFSPRDRAARGYGYTF
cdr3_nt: TGTGCCAGCAGCTTCTCCCCCCGGGACAGGGCGGCTCGGGGCTATGGCTACACCTTC

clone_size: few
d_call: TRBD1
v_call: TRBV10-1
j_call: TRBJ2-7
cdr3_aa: CASSEFPGGNYEQYF
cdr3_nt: TGCGCCAGCAGTGAGTTCCCAGGGGGCAACTACGAGCAGTACTTC

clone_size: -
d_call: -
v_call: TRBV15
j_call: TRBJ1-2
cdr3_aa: CATSSLGELQANYGYTF
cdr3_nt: TGTGCCACCAGCAGTTTGGGCGAACTCCAAGCTAACTATGGCTACACCTTC

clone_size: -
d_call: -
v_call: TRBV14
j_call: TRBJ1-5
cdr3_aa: CASSQARTPEGHQPQHF
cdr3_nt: TGTGCCAGCAGCCAAGCCAGGACCCCTGAGGGCCATCAGCCCCAGCATTTT

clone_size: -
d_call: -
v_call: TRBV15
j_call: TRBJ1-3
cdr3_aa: CATSREARGGAGNTIYF
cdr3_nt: TGTGCCACCAGCAGAGAGGCCCGGGGAGGCGCTGGAAACACCATATATTTT

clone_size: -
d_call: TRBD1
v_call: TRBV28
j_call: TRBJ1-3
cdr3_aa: CASSSPGQGVENTIYF
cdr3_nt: TGTGCCAGCAGTTCCCCGGGACAGGGGGTCGAAAACACCATATATTTT

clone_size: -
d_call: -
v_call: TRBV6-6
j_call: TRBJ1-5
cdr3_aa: CASSPLAAYNQPQHF
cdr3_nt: TGTGCCAGCAGTCCTTTGGCAGCGTACAATCAGCCCCAGCATTTT

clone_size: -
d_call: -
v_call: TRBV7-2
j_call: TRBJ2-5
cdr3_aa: CASSLAFRGTQYF
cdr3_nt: TGTGCCAGCAGCTTAGCTTTCCGGGGGACCCAGTACTTC

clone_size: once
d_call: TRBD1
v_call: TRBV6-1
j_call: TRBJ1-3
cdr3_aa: CASSDWGTATFSGNTIYF
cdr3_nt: TGTGCCAGCAGTGATTGGGGGACAGCAACCTTCTCTGGAAACACCATATATTTT

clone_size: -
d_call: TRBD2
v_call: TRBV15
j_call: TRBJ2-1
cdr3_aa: CATSRGYSGRNNNEQFF
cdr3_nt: TGTGCCACCAGCAGAGGGTATAGCGGGAGGAATAACAATGAGCAGTTCTTC

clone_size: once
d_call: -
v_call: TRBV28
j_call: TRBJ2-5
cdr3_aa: CASSHETRGTQYF
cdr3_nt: TGTGCCAGCAGTCACGAGACTCGGGGGACCCAGTACTTC

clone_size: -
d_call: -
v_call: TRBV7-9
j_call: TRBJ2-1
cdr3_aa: CASSSTGNEQFF
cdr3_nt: TGTGCCAGCAGCTCAACGGGGAATGAGCAGTTCTTC

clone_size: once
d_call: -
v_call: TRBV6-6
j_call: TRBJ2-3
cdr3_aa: CASSYGGAGDTQYF
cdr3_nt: TGTGCCAGCAGTTACGGAGGGGCGGGAGATACGCAGTATTTT

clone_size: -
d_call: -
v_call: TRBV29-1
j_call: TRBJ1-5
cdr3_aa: CSAATGKENPQHF
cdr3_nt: TGCAGCGCCGCTACAGGGAAAGAGAACCCCCAGCATTTT

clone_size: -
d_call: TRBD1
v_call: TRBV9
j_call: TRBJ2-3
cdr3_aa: CASSVMGQVTDTQYF
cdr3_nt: TGTGCCAGCAGCGTAATGGGACAGGTCACAGATACGCAGTATTTT

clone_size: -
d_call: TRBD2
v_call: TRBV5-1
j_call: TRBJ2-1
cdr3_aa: CASSLEGLAGGPYNEQFF
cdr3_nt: TGCGCCAGCAGCTTAGAAGGACTAGCGGGGGGGCCCTACAATGAGCAGTTCTTC